The TCR beta chain under discussion was sequenced for a study of siplizumab effects on memory and regulatory T cells. Broader study findings: Naive T cells seemed more diverse than memory cells; they also seemed major alloresponse contributors. Sequences below about 10^-5 frequency were poorly captured, and few alloreactive clones mapped to unstimulated subsets.

About 9.5 x 10^4 TCR templates underwent assay in each sample. Sequencing used immunoSEQ multiplex PCR; TCRdb keeps in-frame clones, though not all of them. The data hold some 100,000 clones, with around 95% observed a single time. A word on this clone: Its antigen remains unidentified.

The sample taken for sequencing was Tregs sorted from blood. The TCR comes from a human donor in good health.

CDR3 residues: CASSIDHSGRGYTF. Here the CDR3 DNA reads TGTGCCAGTAGTATAGATCACTCGGGCAGGGGCTACACCTTC. The rearrangement links TRBV19 to TRBJ1-2; D is unclear. The CDR3 is 14 residues long. From germline, CDR1 is LNHDA and CDR2 SQIVND (reference sequence). Trimming left V 0 bases short and J 8 bases short, with 13 bases between.